This entry concerns a single T cell receptor (beta chain). This sample is drawn from a study of regulatory T cells in long-lasting Graves disease. Sequencing libraries for TCR beta were prepared with iRepertoire HTBI primers and Arm-PCR of CDR3 regions. TCRdb passed the multiplex PCR reads through MiXCR, listing each CDR3 protein once. This table has about 220,000 distinct CDR3 sequences, approximately 18% appearing once. Time point of the sample: newly diagnosed GD, antithyroid drugs for less than 3 months. PBMC RNA was the source of the TCR library. From an endocrinology department in Xi'an, China, came the patients. The sample was also linked to a second study, of T cells in Graves' hyperthyroidism and ophthalmopathy. From that paper: Across 18 months, stable Graves' hyperthyroidism was marked by no progression to ophthalmopathy.

The sample in question was peripheral blood mononuclear cells (PBMCs), obtained at new diagnosis, from a patient treated with antithyroid drugs. The receptor was isolated from a woman aged 25 to 39 with Graves disease.

The CDR3 region has the DNA TGCGCCAGCAGTCCTTCGACAGGGACAAATTCACCCCTCCACTTT. It codes for CASSPSTGTNSPLHF. The chain employs TRBV4-1 and TRBJ1-6; 7 bases align to TRBD1. CDR1 and CDR2 from the germline V gene are MGHRA and YSYEKL. The CDR3 runs to 15 residues. With 6 bases clipped from V and 7 bases from J, the junction kept 9 bases outside the gene matches.